Following are 21 T cell receptor beta chains from one sample sequenced in a study of beta chain features in type 1 diabetes. No antigen has been identified for these receptors. Findings and limits, study-wide: Within each of all four CD4+ subsets, Type 1 diabetes patients had TCRB CDR3s that were moderately but significantly shorter.

Sequencing targeted expressed TCRB transcripts, as all isolated RNA had been reverse transcribed. Repertoires were generated with immunoSEQ multiplex PCR, while TCRdb's copy carries only in-frame clones and drops some. Of about 660,000 clones in the sample, about 14% are singletons; the top ten hold 0.035% to 0.045%. The sequenced sample was naive CD4+ T cells from blood. Receptors were obtained from a man aged 18 to 35 with type 1 diabetes.

The J gene is TRBJ1-1, the V gene TRBV5-4; weak D call: TRBD1 (6 bases). The V end lost 3 bases, the J end lost 8 bases, and 8 bases lay between the germline ends. The CDR3 extends over 11 amino acids. CDR1 is SGHNT and CDR2 is YYREEE in the germline V gene (reference sequence). Here the CDR3 reads CASSYDREAFF. Here the CDR3 DNA reads TGTGCCAGCAGCTACGACAGGGAAGCTTTCTTT.

To note about this clone: Other DNA variants within this sample encode the same CDR3. The chain joins TRBV4-2 to TRBJ2-5, with D possibly being TRBD2 (6 bases). This CDR3 spans 13 amino acids. CDR1 LGHNA and CDR2 YNFKEQ come from the germline V gene. Trimming left V 1 base short and J 5 bases short, with 8 bases between. CDR3 bases: TGTGCCAGCAGCCAAGGCCGGGGGGAGACCCAGTACTTC. It encodes CASSQGRGETQYF.

This clone has more than one count but fewer than ten. CDR3 DNA: TGCAGCGTTGGGAGGCAGAACTACGAGCAGTACTTC. Translating it yields CSVGRQNYEQYF. The chain recombines TRBV29-1 with TRBJ2-7; D may be TRBD2 (5 bases). Germline CDR1 SQVTM, CDR2 ANQGSEA. V lost 4 bases and J 3 bases, leaving 10 bases between the germline ends. The CDR3 loop spans 12 amino acids.

This clone was counted between two and nine times. CDR3 coding DNA: TGCGCCAGCAGCTTGACGGAGAACACTGAAGCTTTCTTT. Translation gives CASSLTENTEAFF. The V call is TRBV5-1, the J call TRBJ1-1; D is uncertain. Deletions cut 1 base from V and 1 base from J, with 5 bases between. CDR3 length: 13 amino acids. Germline CDR1 is SGHRS and CDR2 is YFSETQ.

This chain connects TRBV9 to TRBJ2-7; 8 bases align to TRBD1. Germline CDR1 and CDR2: SGDLS and YYNGEE. There are 15 residues in the CDR3. After removal of 3 bases from V and 5 bases from J, the junction contained 10 bases not matched to a gene. The CDR3 sequence: CASSGGQGTIHEQYF. CDR3 DNA sequence: TGTGCCAGCAGCGGCGGACAGGGTACCATCCACGAGCAGTACTTC. Combining the CDR3 with reference TRBV9 and TRBJ2-7 gives the whole variable domain DSGVTQTPKHLITATGQRVTLRCSPRSGDLSVYWYQQSLDQGLQFLIQYYNGEERAKGNILERFSAQQFPDLHSELNLSSLELGDSALYFCASSGGQGTIHEQYFGPGTRLTVT.

This clone has a handful of counts. One end of the junction is discordant with germline, which a read error may explain. The chain links TRBV10-3 to TRBJ2-3; D might be TRBD2 (5 bases). CDR1 is ENHRY and CDR2 is SYGVKD in the germline V gene. This CDR3 is 16 amino acids long. DNA for the CDR3: TGTGCCAGCAGTTACTCCGGGTCCCCGGGGACAGATACGCAGTATTTT. Translating gives CASSYSGSPGTDTQYF.

This sequence joins TRBV7-9 and TRBJ1-2; D gene ambiguous. The CDR3 is 15 residues long. Trimming took off 1 base at V and 0 bases at J, with 9 bases between the two ends. Germline V gene data show CDR1 as SEHNR and CDR2 as FQNEAQ (reference sequence). Written as DNA, the CDR3 is TGTGCCAGCAGCTTAGTAGGCAGTCCTAACTATGGCTACACCTTC. Protein: CASSLVGSPNYGYTF.

This clone was counted a few times. The V and J genes are TRBV30 and TRBJ1-1, with 12 bases identical to TRBD1. Germline V gene sequence: CDR1 GTSNPN, CDR2 SVGIG (reference sequence). V lost 7 bases and J lost 7; bases outside the gene matches: 4. The CDR3 is 12 residues long. This CDR3 is CALGQGADEAFF. CDR3 bases: TGTGCCTTGGGACAGGGGGCGGATGAAGCTTTCTTT. The full variable domain, its missing parts supplied by reference TRBV30 and TRBJ1-1, is SQTIHQWPATLVQPVGSPLSLECTVEGTSNPNLYWYRQAAGRGLQLLFYSVGIGQISSEVPQNLSASRPQDRQFILSSKKLLLSDSGFYLCALGQGADEAFFGQGTRLTVV.

The rearrangement uses TRBV6-5 and TRBJ1-1, with TRBD1 identical over 7 bases. Germline lookup yields CDR1 MNHEY and CDR2 SVGAGI. The CDR3 has 15 residues. Losses at the gene ends were 6 bases for V and 7 bases for J; bases not matched to a gene: 14. CDR3 coding DNA: TGTGCCAGCAGCCCGCGGAAAACAGGGGCCCATGAAGCTTTCTTT. It is translated as CASSPRKTGAHEAFF.

This clone was observed a few times. The V call is TRBV5-1, the J call TRBJ2-2; D is unclear. The germline gives CDR1 SGHRS, CDR2 YFSETQ. The CDR3 sequence is 13 residues long. The germline V and J ends were trimmed by 1 base and 7 bases, with 8 bases remaining between them. Written as DNA, the CDR3 is TGCGCCAGCAGCTTGAACTGGTTCGGGGAGCTGTTTTTT. It is translated as CASSLNWFGELFF.

This clone came up a few times. V is TRBV14 and J is TRBJ2-5; D is unresolved. This CDR3 is built from 14 residues. Germline assignment: CDR1 SGHDN and CDR2 FVKESK. V was cut by 3 bases and J by 5 bases, with 13 bases left in between. The CDR3 protein is CASSQSPQRETQYF. The CDR3 DNA is TGTGCCAGCAGCCAGTCGCCCCAACGGGAGACCCAGTACTTC.

This clone came up a few times. The chain recombines TRBV6-5 with TRBJ2-2; D is undetermined. The CDR3 totals 15 residues. The V end was cut by 6 bases, the J end by 1 base, with 12 bases between. The germline gives CDR1 MNHEY, CDR2 SVGAGI. In DNA form, the CDR3 reads TGTGCCAGCAGGTTACCGGGTCGGAACACCGGGGAGCTGTTTTTT. Residues: CASRLPGRNTGELFF.

The V gene is TRBV21-1, the J gene TRBJ2-3; the D call in the table, TRBD2, was not verified against the DNA. TRBV21-1 is an annotated pseudogene. This CDR3 region has 15 residues. In nucleotides, the CDR3 is TGTGCCAGCAGCCCCGTAGCGGGTCGCACAGATACGCAGTATTTT. Translated, it gives CASSPVAGRTDTQYF.

This clone was counted between two and nine times. V is TRBV7-9 and J is TRBJ1-1; unclear D gene. This CDR3 comprises 14 residues. The germline V gene encodes CDR1 SEHNR and CDR2 FQNEAQ (reference sequence). V dropped 7 bases and J dropped 0 bases, with 12 bases sitting between them. The CDR3 region is CASIPSYMNTEAFF. As DNA, the CDR3 is TGTGCCAGCATCCCATCTTATATGAACACTGAAGCTTTCTTT.

The rearrangement links TRBV23-1 to TRBJ1-1, with 7 bases aligning to TRBD1. TRBV23-1 counts as an open reading frame of uncertain function. The CDR3 sequence is 16 residues long. The ends lost 2 bases at V and 0 bases at J; junction bases unmatched: 6. CDR3 in amino acids: CASSQEQGLMNTEAFF. The CDR3 DNA sequence: TGCGCCAGCAGTCAAGAACAGGGGTTAATGAACACTGAAGCTTTCTTT.

This clone was seen a handful of times. At the DNA level, this CDR3 is encoded by other sequences in the same sample as well. The J gene is TRBJ1-4, the V gene TRBV7-2; 9 bases are shared with TRBD1. CDR1 SGHTA and CDR2 FQGNSA come from the germline V gene. The V segment lost 1 base and the J segment 7 bases; nucleotides outside the gene matches: 4. The CDR3 totals 15 residues. Here the CDR3 DNA reads TGTGCCAGCAGCTTAGGGGGACAGGGAGGTGAAAAACTGTTTTTT. Translating gives CASSLGGQGGEKLFF.

This clone has more than one count but fewer than ten. This chain joins TRBV25-1 and TRBJ1-4, with no clear D. V dropped 7 bases and J dropped 4 bases, with 7 bases sitting between them. The CDR3 consists of 12 residues. From germline, CDR1 is MGHDK and CDR2 SYGVNS. CDR3 bases: TGTGCCAGCACCAGAGGTAATGAAAAACTGTTTTTT. Protein: CASTRGNEKLFF.

This clone turned up a few times. The J gene is TRBJ1-2, the V gene TRBV7-2, with unresolved D. Germline lookup yields CDR1 SGHTA and CDR2 FQGNSA. Trimming removed 3 bases from V and 4 bases from J, with 6 bases in between. The CDR3 totals 12 residues. The CDR3 sequence is CASSLSSYGYTF. CDR3 DNA: TGTGCCAGCAGCTTGAGCAGCTATGGCTACACCTTC.

The chain carries TRBV9 and TRBJ1-1, with 8 bases identical to TRBD1. The CDR3 consists of 15 residues. J was trimmed by 5 bases and V by 4 bases; bases with no gene match: 10. Germline-derived CDR1 and CDR2 are SGDLS and YYNGEE. CDR3 DNA sequence: TGTGCCAGCAGCATCGGGACAGGTGAAGAAACTGAAGCTTTCTTT. It translates to CASSIGTGEETEAFF.

The chain combines TRBV6-5 with TRBJ2-1; possibly TRBD2 for D (6 bases). Trimming took off 4 bases at V and 0 bases at J, with 7 bases between the two ends. This CDR3 comprises 14 residues. Germline V gene lookup returns CDR1 MNHEY and CDR2 SVGAGI. The CDR3 bases are TGTGCCAGCAGTTGGGGGGACTCCTACAATGAGCAGTTCTTC. Protein: CASSWGDSYNEQFF.

This clone was found a few times. The V call is TRBV18, the J call TRBJ2-3; D may be TRBD1 (5 bases). This CDR3 is built from 14 residues. In germline, CDR1 is KGHSH, CDR2 LQKENI. With 3 bases removed from V and 4 bases from J, the gap between germline ends came to 11 bases. The CDR3 loop reads CASSPDKWADTQYF. As DNA, the CDR3 is TGTGCCAGCTCACCGGACAAATGGGCAGATACGCAGTATTTT.